This TCR beta chain appears in the sequencing data of a study of blood T cells in healthy people across ages. In terms of origin and age, donors were healthy Caucasian individuals from Russia aged roughly 6 to 95. A second roughly 6 to 12 cycle PCR used barcoded and J-beta primers. The template-switch adaptor was a 5' adaptor with 12 random nucleotides. It tagged each cDNA molecule. MiXCR, applied by TCRdb to the 5' RACE reads, yields one record per CDR3 protein. This sample has about 680,000 distinct CDR3 sequences, with 49% found just once. The germline gives CDR1 SGDLS, CDR2 YYNGEE. The CDR3 length is 14 residues. After removal of 4 bases from V and 3 bases from J, the junction contained 5 bases not matched to a gene.

The chain has TRBV9 and TRBJ2-7; 9 bases are shared with TRBD1. The sequenced sample was blood. The sequence was obtained from a woman aged 60 to 75 in good health. CDR3 amino acids: CASSTTTGGYEQYF. In DNA form, the CDR3 reads TGTGCCAGCAGCACCACGACAGGGGGCTACGAGCAGTACTTC.